This TCR beta chain originates from a study of blood T cells in healthy people across ages. Across the whole study: Per two T cells, about one barcoded beta molecule was captured through template switching.

The table lists this clonotype with many counts. The antigen is not known. A much larger clone sits a single nucleotide away, making a read error possible. Broader study findings: Underestimates were what the diversity estimates from one million T cells were considered to be. Since the PBMCs were unsorted, naive and antigen-experienced cells could not be conclusively compared.

Combining a sample-barcoded 5' primer with a J-beta primer mix, a second PCR ran for about 7 to 12 cycles. TCRdb reprocessed the 5' RACE reads via MiXCR and lists one record per CDR3 protein. The data hold around 1,500,000 distinct CDR3 sequences, with 25% to 30% observed a single time. Looked up from germline, CDR1 is MGHRA and CDR2 is YSYEKL. This CDR3 region has 12 residues. The sequenced sample consisted of blood. This sequence was found in a woman aged 25 to 45 in good health. The chain carries TRBV4-1 and TRBJ2-5; D is tentatively TRBD1 or TRBD2 (6 bases each). This CDR3 reads CASSQEGGTQYF. CDR3 DNA sequence: TGTGCCAGCAGCCAAGAGGGGGGGACCCAGTACTTC.